This TCR beta chain was profiled in a study of CD8 T cells in ankylosing spondylitis. Points from the study as a whole: One TCR beta motif, made up of several highly homologous variants, appeared characteristic of ankylosing spondylitis blood. Reportedly, disease-linked clones are significantly enriched in ankylosing spondylitis patients' matched synovial fluid.

A single record per CDR3 protein comes from TCRdb applying MiXCR to the 5' RACE reads. The sample records about 800,000 distinct CDR3 sequences, roughly 12% being singletons. This clonotype was recorded a few times. Its antigen is undetermined. Trimming cost V 6 bases and J 0 bases, with 12 bases left between them. This CDR3 is 14 amino acids long. Germline CDR1 is ENHRY and CDR2 is SYGVKD. The source material was blood, either unsorted or a sorted T cell fraction (not recorded which). This sequence joins TRBV10-3 and TRBJ2-7, with D possibly being TRBD2 (5 bases). This clonotype originated in a male donor with ankylosing spondylitis. The CDR3 region is CAISQDSRSYEQYF. The CDR3 DNA is TGTGCCATCAGCCAGGACTCCCGCTCCTACGAGCAGTACTTC.